This T cell receptor (beta chain) is drawn from a study of shared T cell receptors in the human thymus (dated by TCRdb to the early 2020s). About the full investigation: The study investigated the way shared, self-reactive T-cell receptor alpha chains are produced in the human thymus.

To prepare the library, the immunoSEQ multiplex PCR assay was applied. Held by TCRdb, this immuneACCESS table contains in-frame sequences only and omits some clones. Under half of the omission traces to an unresolved V gene where checked; the cause of the rest is unknown. The sample contains about 660,000 clones, 88% of them found a single time. The ten largest make up 0.0095% to 0.012% of the sample. To note about this clone: The antigen it binds to is not known. No base qualities exist here, and no much larger clone lies one base off it.

The CDR3 has 15 amino acids, counting the end cysteine and phenylalanine. Here the CDR3 DNA is all that survives: 45 bases in frame from base 1. V drops 6 bases and J drops 4 bases, leaving 18 bases in between. The germline V gene specifies MGHDK as CDR1 and SYGVNS as CDR2. Separately, the same data were catalogued under a study of human thymus T cells. As the second publication notes: Donors were immunologically healthy infants undergoing open corrective cardiac surgery for congenital heart defects in Finland. Thymus tissue was obtained as surgical resects removed during corrective cardiac surgery. V and J gene segment usage appeared biased in both thymic and peripheral blood repertoires. The related research found that thymic TCR repertoires overlapped highly between unrelated individuals. The study described the TCR alpha and beta repertoires in under ten infant thymus samples and a few matching peripheral blood samples. Donor ages ranged from about 6 to 250 days, and the cohort comprised six or seven male and a couple of female infants. After being mechanically released from the tissue, thymocytes were kept at -70 degrees C in pellets of roughly 8.5-34 million cells. A QIAsymphony instrument was used to extract genomic DNA from frozen cell pellets. Using the immunoSEQ multiplex PCR assay, the TCRB and TCRAD loci were amplified from a standardized quantity of quality-controlled genomic DNA. The amplicons spanned the V(D)J region and were long enough to cover the CDR3 and allow V and J genes to be identified. The commercial immunoSEQ service was used to sequence amplicons on an Illumina platform. Corrections for primer bias and sequencing errors followed previously described methods, while TCRAD and TCRB definitions were based on the IMGT database. Analysis of the repertoires was done with immunoSEQ Analyzer 3.0 and VDJTools and included basic statistics, V/J segment usage, diversity estimates, rarefaction and pairwise overlap. To estimate diversity, the Chao1, ChaoE, Efron-Thisted, Shannon and inverse Simpson indices were applied, and diversity was also estimated on datasets down-sampled to the smallest sample. Repertoire overlap was assessed by strict matching of CDR3 nucleotide sequence, V gene and J gene, and clustering was done by Jaccard-based multidimensional scaling. On average, approximately 790,000 unique TCRB clonotypes were obtained from thymus samples, compared with about 84,000 from blood samples.

This receptor was taken from a boy younger than two with a congenital heart defect. Donor details come from another sample of the same person, matched by shared clones. The chain is made from TRBV25-1 and TRBJ1-2, with a weak D call of TRBD1 (5 bases match). Sequencing input: thymocytes. CDR3 reads: CASSHRLGESYGYTF. The DNA reads as follows: TGTGCCAGCAGCCACCGCCTAGGGGAAAGCTATGGCTACACCTTC.